This TCR beta chain appears in the sequencing data of a study of naive and memory T cell subsets. This CDR3 is 14 amino acids long. The V and J ends lost 3 bases and 6 bases respectively, with 15 bases between them. Germline CDR1 and CDR2: DFQATT and SNEGSKA (reference sequence). General study results and limits: TCR transcript changes with activation or differentiation may affect this RNA method.

This clonotype has at least ten counts. Its antigen remains unknown. Amplification of ligated cDNA took four PCR rounds with SP2 and nested alpha and beta constant primers. Blood and skin TCR RNA was reverse transcribed with alpha and beta constant primers. TCRdb recomputed calls from the 5' RACE reads with MiXCR, one row per CDR3 protein. This table holds about 60,000 distinct CDR3 sequences, approximately 8% found once. An oligonucleotide containing a UMI was ligated to the 3' end of TCR cDNA. RNA was extracted from 2 to 2.5 ml of whole blood of healthy adults. The sequence was collected from a female donor in good health. V is TRBV20-1 and J is TRBJ1-5; D may be TRBD1 (6 bases). The CDR3 nucleotides read TGCAGTGCTAGGATGGGGAGGGGGACTCAGCCCCAGCATTTT. This gives the protein CSARMGRGTQPQHF.